This T cell receptor (beta chain) was recorded in a study of CD8 T cells in ankylosing spondylitis. Points from the study as a whole: Seemingly distinctive of ankylosing spondylitis blood was a TCR beta motif formed by eight highly homologous variants. Significantly higher representation of disease-linked clones was reported for matched ankylosing spondylitis synovial fluid. Earlier reports found some motif variants in synovial fluid and blood in reactive arthritis.

Library preparation for TCR beta used quantitative 5'-RACE with molecular barcodes. MiXCR, applied by TCRdb to the 5' RACE reads, yields one record per CDR3 protein. The sample shows approximately 400,000 distinct CDR3 sequences, roughly 25% of them seen only once. There are many counts of this clonotype. Its target is not known. CDR3 length: 12 residues. Trimming cost V 0 bases and J 4 bases, with 3 bases left between them. Germline V CDR1 and CDR2: SGHRS, YFSETQ. This receptor was obtained from a male donor with ankylosing spondylitis. V is TRBV5-1 and J is TRBJ2-3; D not certain. The sequenced sample was blood, either unsorted or a sorted T cell fraction (not recorded which). DNA of the CDR3: TGCGCCAGCAGCTTGGTTGCAGATACGCAGTATTTT. Translated, it gives CASSLVADTQYF.